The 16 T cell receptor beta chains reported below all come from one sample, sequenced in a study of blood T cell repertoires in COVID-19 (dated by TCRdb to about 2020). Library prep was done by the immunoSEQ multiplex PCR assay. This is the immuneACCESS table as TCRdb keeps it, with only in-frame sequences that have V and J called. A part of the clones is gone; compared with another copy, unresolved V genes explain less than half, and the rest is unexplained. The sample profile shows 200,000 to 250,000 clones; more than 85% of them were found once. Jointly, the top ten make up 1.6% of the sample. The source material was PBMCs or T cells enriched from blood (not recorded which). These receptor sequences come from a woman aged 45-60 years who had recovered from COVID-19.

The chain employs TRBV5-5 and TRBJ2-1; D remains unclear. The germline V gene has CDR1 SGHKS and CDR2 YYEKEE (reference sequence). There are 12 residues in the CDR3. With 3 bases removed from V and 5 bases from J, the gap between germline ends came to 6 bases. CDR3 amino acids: CASSYYNNEQFF. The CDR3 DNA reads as TGTGCCAGCAGCTACTACAACAATGAGCAGTTCTTC.

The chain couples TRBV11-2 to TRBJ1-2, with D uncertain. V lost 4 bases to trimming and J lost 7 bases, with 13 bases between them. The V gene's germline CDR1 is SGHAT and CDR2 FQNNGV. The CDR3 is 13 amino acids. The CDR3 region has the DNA TGTGCCAGCAGCTATACGGGAACGTTTGGCTACACCTTC. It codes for CASSYTGTFGYTF.

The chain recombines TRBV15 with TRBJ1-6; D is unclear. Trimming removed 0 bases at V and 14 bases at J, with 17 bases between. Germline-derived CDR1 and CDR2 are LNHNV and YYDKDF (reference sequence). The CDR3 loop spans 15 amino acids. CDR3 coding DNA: TGTGCCACCAGCAGAGATCTGGCGAGCGTTGGGTCCCTCCACTTT. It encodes CATSRDLASVGSLHF.

For the CDR3, the DNA is TGCGCCAGCAGCTCGGAGGCTTCCTCTTACAATGAGCAGTTCTTC. It translates to CASSSEASSYNEQFF. The rearrangement links TRBV5-1 to TRBJ2-1, with D possibly TRBD2 on 5 matching bases. CDR1 SGHRS and CDR2 YFSETQ come from the germline V gene. V was pared by 3 bases and J by 4 bases, with 14 bases between. This CDR3 has 15 amino acids.

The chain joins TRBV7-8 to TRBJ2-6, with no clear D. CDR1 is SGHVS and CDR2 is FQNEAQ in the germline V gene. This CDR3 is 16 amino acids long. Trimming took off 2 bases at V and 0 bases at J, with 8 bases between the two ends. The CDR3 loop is CASSLFASSGANVLTF. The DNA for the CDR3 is TGTGCCAGCAGCTTATTCGCCAGCTCTGGGGCCAACGTCCTGACTTTC.

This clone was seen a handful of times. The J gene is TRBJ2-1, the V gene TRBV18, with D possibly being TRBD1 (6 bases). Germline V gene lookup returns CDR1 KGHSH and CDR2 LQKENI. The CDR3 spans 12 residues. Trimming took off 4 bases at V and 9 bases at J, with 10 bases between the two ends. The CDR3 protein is CASSQQGAEQFF. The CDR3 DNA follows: TGTGCCAGCTCACAACAGGGTGCTGAGCAGTTCTTC.

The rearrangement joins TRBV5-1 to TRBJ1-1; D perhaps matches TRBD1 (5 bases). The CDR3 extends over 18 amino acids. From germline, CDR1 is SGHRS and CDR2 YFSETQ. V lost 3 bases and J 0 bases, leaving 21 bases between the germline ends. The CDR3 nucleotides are TGCGCCAGCAGCTCACCGGAGGGGAAGGCGGGTATGAACACTGAAGCTTTCTTT. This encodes CASSSPEGKAGMNTEAFF.

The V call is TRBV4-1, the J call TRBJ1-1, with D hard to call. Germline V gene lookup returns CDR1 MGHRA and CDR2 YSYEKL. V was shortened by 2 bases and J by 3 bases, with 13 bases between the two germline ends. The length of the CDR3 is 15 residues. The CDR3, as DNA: TGCGCCAGCAGCCAAAATCGGGGAAGGGACACTGAAGCTTTCTTT. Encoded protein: CASSQNRGRDTEAFF.

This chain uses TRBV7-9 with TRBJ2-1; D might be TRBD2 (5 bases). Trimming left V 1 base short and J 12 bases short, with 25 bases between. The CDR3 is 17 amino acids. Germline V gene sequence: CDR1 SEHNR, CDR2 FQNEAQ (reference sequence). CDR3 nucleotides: TGTGCCAGCAGCTTAGATTGGAGAGGGTCTAATTTTTATTCGCAGTTCTTC. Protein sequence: CASSLDWRGSNFYSQFF. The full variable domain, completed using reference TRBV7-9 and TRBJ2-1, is DTGVSQNPRHKITKRGQNVTFRCDPISEHNRLYWYRQTLGQGPEFLTYFQNEAQLEKSRLLSDRFSAERPKGSFSTLEIQRTEQGDSAMYLCASSLDWRGSNFYSQFFGPGTRLTVL.

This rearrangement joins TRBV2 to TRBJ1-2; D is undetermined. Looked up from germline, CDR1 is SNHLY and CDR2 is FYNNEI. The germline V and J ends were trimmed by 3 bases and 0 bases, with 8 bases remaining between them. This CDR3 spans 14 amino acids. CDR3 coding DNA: TGTGCCAGCAGTGATCCGGGTTCTAACTATGGCTACACCTTC. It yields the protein CASSDPGSNYGYTF. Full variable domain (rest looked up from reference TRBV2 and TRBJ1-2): EPEVTQTPSHQVTQMGQEVILRCVPISNHLYFYWYRQILGQKVEFLVSFYNNEISEKSEIFDDQFSVERPDGSNFTLKIRSTKLEDSAMYFCASSDPGSNYGYTFGSGTRLTVV.

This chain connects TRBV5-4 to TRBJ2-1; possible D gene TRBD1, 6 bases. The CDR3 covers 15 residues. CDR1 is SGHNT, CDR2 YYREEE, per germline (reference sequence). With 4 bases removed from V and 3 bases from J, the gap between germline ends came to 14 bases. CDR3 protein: CASSTDRGGYNEQFF. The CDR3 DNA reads TGTGCCAGCAGCACAGACCGAGGGGGCTACAATGAGCAGTTCTTC.

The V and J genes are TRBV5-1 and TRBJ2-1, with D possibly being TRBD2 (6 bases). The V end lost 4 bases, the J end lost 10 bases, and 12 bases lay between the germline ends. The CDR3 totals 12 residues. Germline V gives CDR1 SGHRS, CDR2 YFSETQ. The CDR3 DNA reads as TGCGCCAGCAGCCCGGGACTGGAGGAGCAGTTCTTC. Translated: CASSPGLEEQFF.

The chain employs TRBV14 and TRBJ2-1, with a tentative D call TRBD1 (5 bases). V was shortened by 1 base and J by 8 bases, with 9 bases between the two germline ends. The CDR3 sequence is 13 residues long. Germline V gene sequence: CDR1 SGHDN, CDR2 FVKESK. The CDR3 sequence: CASSQVQGYEQFF. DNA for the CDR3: TGTGCCAGCAGCCAAGTTCAGGGTTATGAGCAGTTCTTC.

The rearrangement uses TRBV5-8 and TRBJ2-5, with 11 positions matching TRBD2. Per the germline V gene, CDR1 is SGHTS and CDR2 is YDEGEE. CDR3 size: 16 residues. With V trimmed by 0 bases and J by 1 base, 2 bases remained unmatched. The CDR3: CASSLAGTSGQETQYF. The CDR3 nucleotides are TGTGCCAGCAGCTTGGCTGGGACTAGCGGCCAAGAGACCCAGTACTTC.

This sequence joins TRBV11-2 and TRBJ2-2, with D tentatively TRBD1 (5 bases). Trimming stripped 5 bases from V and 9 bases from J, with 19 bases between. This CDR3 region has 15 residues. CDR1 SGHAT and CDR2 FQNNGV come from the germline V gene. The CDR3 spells CASSPVDTRKRELFF. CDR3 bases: TGTGCCAGCAGCCCCGTGGACACCCGTAAGAGGGAGCTGTTTTTT.

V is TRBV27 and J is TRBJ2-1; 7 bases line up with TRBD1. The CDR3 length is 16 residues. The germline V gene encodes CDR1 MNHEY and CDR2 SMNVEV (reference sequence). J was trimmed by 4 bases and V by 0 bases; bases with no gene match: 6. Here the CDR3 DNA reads TGTGCCAGCAGTTTATCCGGGACAGAAAAATACAATGAGCAGTTCTTC. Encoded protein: CASSLSGTEKYNEQFF.